This T cell receptor beta chain is drawn from a study of cytomegalovirus exposure and HLA in healthy donors. Healthy bone marrow donors formed the donor group. Trimming pared 1 base from V and 7 bases from J, leaving 14 bases between. CDR3 length: 14 amino acids. The germline CDR1 and CDR2 sequences are SGHKS and YYEKEE (reference sequence). In the PCR, 60 Vbeta and 13 Jbeta primers were used. Only in-frame clones appear in the TCRdb table, and some are missing; sequencing was by immunoSEQ multiplex PCR. The data show about 110,000 clones, around 61% seen once. Sequencing was carried out using PBMCs. This sequence was found in a woman younger than 45 in good health and CMV-seronegative. The rearrangement links TRBV5-5 to TRBJ1-2, with D maybe TRBD1 (5 bases). The CDR3 here is CASSLSQDPRGYTF. DNA for the CDR3: TGTGCCAGCAGCTTGTCACAGGATCCTCGTGGCTACACCTTC.